One sample yielded the 27 T cell receptor beta chains listed below, sequenced in a study of Tregs in tolerant kidney transplant recipients. Libraries were prepared by immunoSEQ multiplex PCR; TCRdb keeps only in-frame clonotypes and omits some of them. The sample lists 98,000 or so clones, around 87% occurring once. The sequencing here drew on CD4+ T cells from blood, taken before the transplant. The receptors derive from a human donor who received a combined kidney and bone marrow transplant.

This sequence joins TRBV2 and TRBJ2-1; 7 positions match TRBD2. Germline loops: CDR1 SNHLY, CDR2 FYNNEI. The CDR3 spans 14 residues. V gave up 8 bases and J gave up 9 bases; unmatched junction bases: 13. CDR3 in amino acids: CASHREVFVAEQFF. The CDR3, as DNA: TGTGCCAGCCACCGGGAGGTCTTCGTCGCTGAGCAGTTCTTC.

This clone was seen once. The chain recombines TRBV10-3 with TRBJ2-3; D might be TRBD1 (5 bases). Germline-derived CDR1 and CDR2 are ENHRY and SYGVKD. The CDR3 extends over 16 amino acids. Trimming removed 6 bases from V and 1 base from J, with 17 bases in between. CDR3 nucleotide sequence: TGTGCCATCAGGTCCCCCCCAGGGTCGGGCACAGATACGCAGTATTTT. Translating gives CAIRSPPGSGTDTQYF.

This chain links TRBV7-9 with TRBJ1-3, with 7 bases lining up with TRBD1. The germline CDR1 and CDR2 sequences are SEHNR and FQNEAQ (reference sequence). The CDR3 length is 16 residues. V gave up 5 bases and J gave up 0 bases; unmatched junction bases: 7. The CDR3 region has the DNA TGTGCCAGCAGCCCCCCCGACAGGGTCTCTGGAAACACCATATATTTT. It encodes CASSPPDRVSGNTIYF.

The V call is TRBV5-1, the J call TRBJ1-2; TRBD1 matches 8 bases. V dropped 4 bases and J dropped 6; count of bases not matched to a gene: 26. The CDR3 is made up of 20 amino acids. CDR1 is SGHRS and CDR2 is YFSETQ in the germline V gene. The CDR3 here is CASSRGQAAMGREPSDGYTF. The CDR3 nucleotides read TGCGCCAGCAGCAGGGGACAGGCCGCCATGGGTCGGGAACCATCAGATGGCTACACCTTC.

The CDR3 region is CASSERSWRGSSSGNTIYF. CDR3 sequence (DNA): TGCGCCAGCAGTGAGAGGAGTTGGCGCGGCTCGAGCTCTGGAAACACCATATATTTT. The gene calls are TRBV10-2 and TRBJ1-3; no definite D call. The germline V and J ends were trimmed by 2 bases and 0 bases, with 20 bases remaining between them. Germline loops: CDR1 WSHSY, CDR2 SAAADI. The CDR3 loop spans 19 amino acids.

The table lists this clone with a count of one. The chain has TRBV10-3 and TRBJ2-6, with D maybe TRBD1 (6 bases). The CDR3 is 17 amino acids. V was shortened by 1 base and J by 0 bases, with 10 bases between the two germline ends. The V gene's germline CDR1 is ENHRY and CDR2 SYGVKD. CDR3 sequence (DNA): TGTGCCATCAGTGAGTTGACAGGCAACTCTGGGGCCAACGTCCTGACTTTC. The encoded protein is CAISELTGNSGANVLTF.

The V and J genes are TRBV9 and TRBJ2-3, with 7 bases matching TRBD2. CDR3 length: 16 amino acids. CDR1 and CDR2 from the germline V gene are SGDLS and YYNGEE. Trimming removed 0 bases from V and 2 bases from J; junction bases left unmatched: 6. This CDR3 is CASSVGPAGNTDTQYF. DNA for the CDR3: TGTGCCAGCAGCGTAGGGCCAGCGGGGAACACAGATACGCAGTATTTT.

The chain links TRBV5-5 to TRBJ1-2; D possibly corresponds to TRBD1 (5 bases). This CDR3 spans 15 amino acids. Between the trimmed V and J ends, which lost 2 bases and 5 bases, there was a span of 16 bases. Germline V gene lookup returns CDR1 SGHKS and CDR2 YYEKEE (reference sequence). The CDR3 is CASSLREGRTYGYTF. CDR3 bases: TGTGCCAGCAGCTTACGGGAGGGGCGGACTTATGGCTACACCTTC.

The V call is TRBV5-6, the J call TRBJ2-3; a possible D gene is TRBD2 (6 bases). The CDR3 loop spans 15 amino acids. V gave up 5 bases and J gave up 4 bases, with 17 bases separating them. Germline CDR1 and CDR2: SGHDT and YYEEEE. CDR3: CASSSIPSGPDTQYF. Here the CDR3 DNA reads TGTGCCAGCAGTTCAATCCCCAGCGGGCCAGATACGCAGTATTTT. Using reference TRBV5-6 and TRBJ2-3 for the parts outside the CDR3, the full variable domain is DAGVTQSPTHLIKTRGQQVTLRCSPKSGHDTVSWYQQALGQGPQFIFQYYEEEERQRGNFPDRFSGHQFPNYSSELNVNALLLGDSALYLCASSSIPSGPDTQYFGPGTRLTVL.

The V and J genes are TRBV10-1 and TRBJ2-1, with 8 bases matching TRBD2. CDR1 is WNHNN and CDR2 is SYGVQD in the germline V gene (reference sequence). V was pared by 5 bases and J by 9 bases, with 6 bases of the junction left unmatched. The CDR3 has 13 residues. The CDR3 sequence: CASSPGLGGEQFF. The CDR3 nucleotides are TGCGCCAGCAGTCCGGGACTAGGCGGTGAGCAGTTCTTC.

This clone was found a few times. V usage is TRBV19 and J usage is TRBJ2-2; 12 positions match TRBD2. With 3 bases clipped from V and 5 bases from J, the junction kept 7 bases outside the gene matches. CDR3 length: 17 amino acids. Germline CDR1 LNHDA, CDR2 SQIVND (reference sequence). The chain's CDR3 is CASSISLAGGGTGELFF. The CDR3 DNA is TGTGCCAGTAGTATCAGTCTAGCGGGAGGGGGTACCGGGGAGCTGTTTTTT.

The chain recombines TRBV2 with TRBJ1-6; D is unclear. This CDR3 contains 14 residues. V lost 7 bases and J lost 3, with 10 bases in between. Germline V CDR1 and CDR2: SNHLY, FYNNEI. In DNA, the CDR3 is TGTGCCAGCAAGAGGGAAGTCTATAATTCACCCCTCCACTTT. It codes for CASKREVYNSPLHF.

V usage is TRBV7-9 and J usage is TRBJ2-1; tentative D call: TRBD2 (6 bases). The germline V gene encodes CDR1 SEHNR and CDR2 FQNEAQ (reference sequence). With 1 base removed from V and 7 bases from J, the gap between germline ends came to 17 bases. The CDR3 has 16 amino acids. DNA for the CDR3: TGTGCCAGCAGCTTAGAAACGGGAGCCCCTTTGAATGAGCAGTTCTTC. The encoded protein is CASSLETGAPLNEQFF.

V is TRBV28 and J is TRBJ2-1; D gene uncertain. V was clipped by 3 bases and J by 7 bases, with 10 bases between them. The CDR3 is 13 residues long. The germline V gene encodes CDR1 MDHEN and CDR2 SYDVKM. CDR3 in DNA: TGTGCCAGCAGTTTCCGTTCTCGTAATGAGCAGTTCTTC. It is translated as CASSFRSRNEQFF.

The chain links TRBV7-2 to TRBJ1-5, with TRBD1 matching 7 bases. The germline V gene encodes CDR1 SGHTA and CDR2 FQGNSA. The CDR3 is 13 amino acids. The trim removed 4 bases at V and 6 bases at J, leaving 3 bases unmatched. CDR3 sequence reads: CASSWDRTQPQHF. CDR3 in DNA: TGTGCCAGCAGCTGGGACAGAACTCAGCCCCAGCATTTT. Combining the CDR3 with reference TRBV7-2 and TRBJ1-5 gives the whole variable domain GAGVSQSPSNKVTEKGKDVELRCDPISGHTALYWYRQSLGQGLEFLIYFQGNSAPDKSGLPSDRFSAERTGGSVSTLTIQRTQQEDSAVYLCASSWDRTQPQHFGDGTRLSIL.

This clone turned up a few times. The rearrangement links TRBV5-8 to TRBJ2-2; 9 positions agree with TRBD2. V dropped 4 bases and J dropped 5; count of bases not matched to a gene: 6. CDR1 SGHTS and CDR2 YDEGEE come from the germline V gene. The CDR3 spans 15 residues. This CDR3 is CASSHEAGGTGELFF. As DNA, the CDR3 is TGTGCCAGCAGCCACGAAGCGGGGGGAACCGGGGAGCTGTTTTTT.

V gene TRBV12-5 combines with J gene TRBJ1-3; possibly TRBD1 for D (6 bases). Germline V gene lookup returns CDR1 LGHNT and CDR2 FRNRAP. V lost 6 bases, J lost 0 bases, and 12 bases lay in between. This CDR3 spans 15 amino acids. CDR3 DNA sequence: TGTGCTAGTGGCCCAGGGGATCGCTCTGGAAACACCATATATTTT. It specifies CASGPGDRSGNTIYF.

The rearrangement links TRBV5-1 to TRBJ2-3; 10 bases are shared with TRBD1. The germline gives CDR1 SGHRS, CDR2 YFSETQ. V lost 5 bases to trimming and J lost 4 bases; unmatched junction nucleotides: 7. The CDR3 length is 15 residues. DNA of the CDR3: TGCGCCAGCAGGCCGACAGGGGGCTCGGCAGATACGCAGTATTTT. Encoded protein: CASRPTGGSADTQYF. The variable domain in full, completed from reference TRBV5-1 and TRBJ2-3, reads KAGVTQTPRYLIKTRGQQVTLSCSPISGHRSVSWYQQTPGQGLQFLFEYFSETQRNKGNFPGRFSGRQFSNSRSEMNVSTLELGDSALYLCASRPTGGSADTQYFGPGTRLTVL.

This chain joins TRBV20-1 and TRBJ1-3; no clear D gene. Trimming left V 5 bases short and J 2 bases short, with 4 bases between. The CDR3 length is 11 residues. Germline V gene data show CDR1 as DFQATT and CDR2 as SNEGSKA (reference sequence). CDR3 region: CSASAGNTIYF. In nucleotides, the CDR3 is TGCAGTGCTTCCGCTGGAAACACCATATATTTT.

The chain couples TRBV7-2 to TRBJ2-7, with 11 bases fitting TRBD1. V was pared by 5 bases and J by 8 bases, with 8 bases of the junction left unmatched. CDR1 is SGHTA and CDR2 is FQGNSA in the germline V gene. The CDR3 totals 14 residues. CDR3 sequence: CASSPGGQGAKQYF. DNA for the CDR3: TGTGCCAGCAGCCCCGGTGGACAGGGGGCAAAGCAGTACTTC.

The chain combines TRBV5-6 with TRBJ2-2; 7 bases map to TRBD1. Unmatched junction bases numbered 1, after V lost 1 base and J lost 1 base. The CDR3 loop spans 15 amino acids. The germline V gene has CDR1 SGHDT and CDR2 YYEEEE. The CDR3, as DNA: TGTGCCAGCAGCTTGACAGGGGTGAACACCGGGGAGCTGTTTTTT. Translation: CASSLTGVNTGELFF. The entire variable domain, with the rest obtained from reference TRBV5-6 and TRBJ2-2, is as follows: DAGVTQSPTHLIKTRGQQVTLRCSPKSGHDTVSWYQQALGQGPQFIFQYYEEEERQRGNFPDRFSGHQFPNYSSELNVNALLLGDSALYLCASSLTGVNTGELFFGEGSRLTVL.

The chain joins TRBV9 to TRBJ2-5, with D possibly being TRBD2 (5 bases). The CDR3 has 14 residues. CDR1 is SGDLS and CDR2 is YYNGEE in the germline V gene. The V end was cut by 0 bases, the J end by 4 bases, with 10 bases between. CDR3 sequence reads: CASSVGRGIETQYF. The CDR3 DNA reads TGTGCCAGCAGCGTAGGGAGAGGGATAGAGACCCAGTACTTC.

The chain links TRBV28 to TRBJ1-5; 7 nucleotides match TRBD1. The V segment lost 10 bases and the J segment 4 bases; nucleotides outside the gene matches: 7. Germline assignment: CDR1 MDHEN and CDR2 SYDVKM. This CDR3 is built from 13 residues. The CDR3 DNA is TGTGCCACCAGACAGGGAACTAATCAGCCCCAGCATTTT. Translating it yields CATRQGTNQPQHF.

In its sample, this clone was seen once. CDR3 sequence: CASRGRSNEQFF. The CDR3 DNA reads as TGTGCCAGCCGGGGAAGGAGCAATGAGCAGTTCTTC. J is TRBJ2-1 and V is TRBV11-3, with D maybe TRBD2 (5 bases). Germline CDR1 is SGHNT and CDR2 is YENEEA. This CDR3 is built from 12 residues. V was trimmed by 8 bases and J by 6 bases, leaving 11 bases between them. Together with reference TRBV11-3 and TRBJ2-1, the CDR3 gives the full variable domain: EAGVVQSPRYKIIEKKQPVAFWCNPISGHNTLYWYLQNLGQGPELLIRYENEEAVDDSQLPKDRFSAERLKGVDSTLKIQPAELGDSAVYLCASRGRSNEQFFGPGTRLTVL.

V and J are TRBV28 and TRBJ2-7; 11 bases align to TRBD1. Germline trimming cut 7 bases from V and 2 bases from J; bases unmatched to any gene: 7. The CDR3 spans 15 residues. CDR1 and CDR2 (germline): MDHEN, SYDVKM. CDR3: CASKTGQGDTYEQYF. The CDR3 region has the DNA TGTGCCAGCAAGACGGGACAGGGGGACACCTACGAGCAGTACTTC.

This clone showed up just once. The rearrangement uses TRBV7-2 and TRBJ2-1; D call uncertain. Between the trimmed V and J ends, which lost 5 bases and 6 bases, there was a span of 11 bases. Looked up from germline, CDR1 is SGHTA and CDR2 is FQGNSA. The CDR3 is made up of 13 amino acids. The CDR3 sequence is CASSLPPGNEQFF. CDR3 DNA: TGTGCCAGCAGCCTCCCCCCAGGCAATGAGCAGTTCTTC.

The chain uses TRBV5-4 and TRBJ1-1; D perhaps matches TRBD1 (6 bases). Trimming removed 4 bases from V and 1 base from J, with 17 bases in between. This CDR3 has 16 amino acids. Germline CDR1 is SGHNT and CDR2 is YYREEE (reference sequence). CDR3 coding DNA: TGTGCCAGCAGCCCCGCGGGGGGGCCTCCGAACACTGAAGCTTTCTTT. Translated: CASSPAGGPPNTEAFF. The entire variable domain, with the rest obtained from reference TRBV5-4 and TRBJ1-1, is as follows: ETGVTQSPTHLIKTRGQQVTLRCSSQSGHNTVSWYQQALGQGPQFIFQYYREEENGRGNFPPRFSGLQFPNYSSELNVNALELDDSALYLCASSPAGGPPNTEAFFGQGTRLTVV.